This TCR beta chain was found in a study of cytomegalovirus exposure and HLA in healthy donors. Points from the study as a whole: Cytomegalovirus-associated status was assigned to about 170 TCR beta chains. For most TCR sequences rarity was the rule, although some public TCRs occurred in many donors.

The data were produced by immunoSEQ multiplex PCR, yet TCRdb's version contains in-frame clones alone and is incomplete. This sample has roughly 60,000 clones, with 90% to 95% found just once. About this clone: Its target is not known.

This clonotype was obtained from a young woman in good health and CMV-seronegative. Sample: PBMCs.

CDR3 DNA sequence: TGTGCCAGCAGCTTGACCCCTTCCGGGACAGGAGACTATGGCTACACCTTC. Residues: CASSLTPSGTGDYGYTF. This chain uses TRBV5-5 with TRBJ1-2; 8 nucleotides agree with TRBD1. The V gene end was trimmed by 1 base and the J gene end by 3 bases; junction bases not matched to a gene: 11. This CDR3 is built from 17 residues. The germline gives CDR1 SGHKS, CDR2 YYEKEE (reference sequence).